The 4 T cell receptor beta chains reported below all come from one sample, sequenced in a study of blood T cell repertoires in COVID-19. Data came from immunoSEQ multiplex PCR; TCRdb stores just in-frame clones and leaves some out. The sample includes 150,000 to 200,000 clones, roughly 87% seen only once; the top ten take about 10%. Sequencing was performed on PBMCs or T cells enriched from blood (not recorded which). The source of these receptors is a man in his fifties who had recovered from COVID-19.

This rearrangement joins TRBV4-2 to TRBJ1-3, with 8 bases aligning to TRBD1. There are 15 residues in the CDR3. The V and J ends lost 2 bases and 4 bases, in that order; junction bases with no gene match: 4. Looked up from germline, CDR1 is LGHNA and CDR2 is YNFKEQ. CDR3 region: CASSQLDRGGNTIYF. CDR3 bases: TGTGCCAGCAGCCAACTCGACAGGGGAGGAAACACCATATATTTT.

The chain links TRBV28 to TRBJ1-6, with D possibly being TRBD1 (5 bases). Germline assignment: CDR1 MDHEN and CDR2 SYDVKM. The CDR3 sequence is 13 residues long. V shed 1 base and J shed 17 bases, with 15 bases lying between them. The CDR3 sequence is CASSLSGQPLIHF. CDR3 coding DNA: TGTGCCAGCAGTTTATCCGGACAACCCTTAATCCACTTT.

This chain connects TRBV6-6 to TRBJ1-6, with D perhaps TRBD1 (6 bases). This CDR3 has 15 amino acids. The germline CDR1 and CDR2 sequences are MNHNY and SVGAGI (reference sequence). Trimming cost V 10 bases and J 9 bases, with 22 bases left between them. The DNA for the CDR3 is TGTGCCATCAATGGGGGCGGACAGCTTTCTTCACCCCTCCACTTT. Residues: CAINGGGQLSSPLHF.

The gene calls are TRBV10-3 and TRBJ1-2; 10 nucleotides match TRBD1. CDR1 ENHRY and CDR2 SYGVKD come from the germline V gene. The junction had 7 bases not matched to a gene; V was cut back by 6 bases and J by 6 bases. This CDR3 is 14 amino acids long. CDR3 coding DNA: TGTGCCATCAGAACCGGGACAGGGGTTGATGGCTACACCTTC. This codes for CAIRTGTGVDGYTF.